These 15 T cell receptor beta chains came from one sample sequenced in a study of blood T cell repertoires in COVID-19. Assay used: immunoSEQ multiplex PCR; TCRdb lists only in-frame clones, some missing. The data contain over 200,000 clones, 80% to 90% of them singletons. The sample consisted of peripheral blood. Every receptor here comes from a man aged 25-45 years with COVID-19, enrolled during active disease.

This clone was picked up one time. The chain recombines TRBV27 with TRBJ1-2, with TRBD1 identical over 7 bases. The germline V gene encodes CDR1 MNHEY and CDR2 SMNVEV (reference sequence). Losses at the gene ends were 3 bases for V and 2 bases for J; bases not matched to a gene: 9. This CDR3 has 16 amino acids. The CDR3 region has the DNA TGTGCCAGCAGTTTTGACAGGGAGGTCTCAAACTATGGCTACACCTTC. Its protein is CASSFDREVSNYGYTF.

J is TRBJ2-3 and V is TRBV30, with D tentatively TRBD2 (5 bases). Trimming cost V 3 bases and J 4 bases, with 20 bases left between them. The germline CDR1 and CDR2 sequences are GTSNPN and SVGIG (reference sequence). This CDR3 has 16 residues. The CDR3 protein is CAWSPRAELIPDTQYF. The CDR3 DNA sequence: TGTGCCTGGAGCCCGCGGGCAGAGCTAATTCCAGATACGCAGTATTTT. The whole variable domain, filled in from reference TRBV30 and TRBJ2-3, reads SQTIHQWPATLVQPVGSPLSLECTVEGTSNPNLYWYRQAAGRGLQLLFYSVGIGQISSEVPQNLSASRPQDRQFILSSKKLLLSDSGFYLCAWSPRAELIPDTQYFGPGTRLTVL.

The chain is built from TRBV19 and TRBJ2-5, with D tentatively TRBD1 (6 bases). Between the trimmed V and J ends, which lost 4 bases and 4 bases, there was a span of 19 bases. The germline CDR1 and CDR2 sequences are LNHDA and SQIVND (reference sequence). The CDR3 is 16 amino acids. The CDR3 coding sequence is TGTGCCAGTAGTACCCCTCACTCAGGGGTTGGAGAGACCCAGTACTTC. Amino acids: CASSTPHSGVGETQYF. Filled out from reference TRBV19 and TRBJ2-5, the complete variable domain reads DGGITQSPKYLFRKEGQNVTLSCEQNLNHDAMYWYRQDPGQGLRLIYYSQIVNDFQKGDIAEGYSVSREKKESFPLTVTSAQKNPTAFYLCASSTPHSGVGETQYFGPGTRLLVL.

This clone was found a few times. V gene TRBV4-1 combines with J gene TRBJ2-7; TRBD2 matches 9 bases. The CDR3 covers 14 residues. Trimming removed 4 bases from V and 5 bases from J; junction bases left unmatched: 6. CDR1 and CDR2 from the germline V gene are MGHRA and YSYEKL. The CDR3 DNA reads as TGCGCCAGCAGCCCTAGCGGGAATGATGACGAGCAGTACTTC. Translation: CASSPSGNDDEQYF.

J is TRBJ1-5 and V is TRBV24-1, with 7 bases aligning to TRBD1. V shed 4 bases, J shed 4 bases, and the junction held 9 bases outside the gene matches. The CDR3 is 16 amino acids. Germline V gene data show CDR1 as KGHDR and CDR2 as SFDVKD. The CDR3 DNA sequence: TGTGCCACCAGTGAGAGCAGGGGGTATAGTAATCAGCCCCAGCATTTT. Residues: CATSESRGYSNQPQHF.

V and J are TRBV28 and TRBJ2-7; a possible D gene is TRBD2 (5 bases). V was clipped by 5 bases and J by 2 bases, with 19 bases between them. This CDR3 contains 16 residues. Germline V lookup: CDR1 MDHEN, CDR2 SYDVKM. The CDR3 coding sequence is TGTGCCAGCAGTACCCCTGGAGGCGTTATACCCTACGAGCAGTACTTC. Encoded protein: CASSTPGGVIPYEQYF.

V usage is TRBV23-1 and J usage is TRBJ1-4, with unresolved D. TRBV23-1 is filed as an ORF, its function uncertain. V gave up 0 bases and J gave up 8 bases, with 10 bases separating them. The CDR3 is made up of 14 amino acids. The CDR3 DNA reads as TGCGCCAGCAGTCAATCGGGGAGCCGAGAAAAACTGTTTTTT. It translates to CASSQSGSREKLFF.

This clone appeared once. The rearrangement joins TRBV13 to TRBJ1-3; unclear D gene. The CDR3 has 13 residues. Germline CDR1 is PRHDT and CDR2 is FYEKMQ (reference sequence). V dropped 1 base and J dropped 7 bases, with 8 bases sitting between them. In DNA form, the CDR3 reads TGTGCCAGCAGCTTAGATATTGAGAACACCATATATTTT. As protein: CASSLDIENTIYF.

The chain links TRBV9 to TRBJ2-3; 7 bases are shared with TRBD2. Germline V gives CDR1 SGDLS, CDR2 YYNGEE. The CDR3 totals 16 residues. Trimming took 3 bases from V and 0 from J; bases not matched to a gene: 7. The CDR3 DNA follows: TGTGCCAGCAGCGCCCTAGCGGAATATAGCACAGATACGCAGTATTTT. Translated, it gives CASSALAEYSTDTQYF.

This clone came up a few times. J is TRBJ1-6 and V is TRBV18; D not certain. Trimming removed 0 bases from V and 0 bases from J, with 3 bases in between. This CDR3 is built from 15 residues. The germline V gene encodes CDR1 KGHSH and CDR2 LQKENI. The CDR3 region is CASSPPYSYNSPLHF. The CDR3 DNA reads as TGTGCCAGCTCACCACCTTACTCCTATAATTCACCCCTCCACTTT. The full variable domain, completed using reference TRBV18 and TRBJ1-6, is NAGVMQNPRHLVRRRGQEARLRCSPMKGHSHVYWYRQLPEEGLKFMVYLQKENIIDESGMPKERFSAEFPKEGPSILRIQQVVRGDSAAYFCASSPPYSYNSPLHFGNGTRLTVT.

The chain uses TRBV9 and TRBJ2-1; 8 bases map to TRBD1. The V gene end was trimmed by 1 base and the J gene end by 7 bases; junction bases not matched to a gene: 4. Germline assignment: CDR1 SGDLS and CDR2 YYNGEE. The CDR3 totals 14 residues. CDR3 nucleotide sequence: TGTGCCAGCAGCGTATCCGGACAGGGTAATGAGCAGTTCTTC. Protein product: CASSVSGQGNEQFF.

The chain uses TRBV7-9 and TRBJ2-7; D possibly corresponds to TRBD2 (6 bases). V lost 0 bases and J lost 1, with 7 bases in between. Per the germline V gene, CDR1 is SEHNR and CDR2 is FQNEAQ (reference sequence). The length of the CDR3 is 14 residues. The CDR3 is CASSLAEGSYEQYF. CDR3 sequence (DNA): TGTGCCAGCAGCTTAGCGGAGGGATCCTACGAGCAGTACTTC.

This chain uses TRBV24-1 with TRBJ2-3; no firm D call. This CDR3 has 16 residues. Germline V gene sequence: CDR1 KGHDR, CDR2 SFDVKD. V was trimmed by 4 bases and J by 0 bases, leaving 13 bases between them. CDR3 loop: CATSEPLPTSTDTQYF. The DNA for the CDR3 is TGTGCCACCAGTGAGCCACTCCCTACTAGCACAGATACGCAGTATTTT.

CDR3 DNA sequence: TGTGCCAGTACACAGGGGGCTGCTGGGGCCAACGTCCTGACTTTC. This translates into CASTQGAAGANVLTF. The chain links TRBV19 to TRBJ2-6, with 9 bases fitting TRBD1. The CDR3 sequence is 15 residues long. CDR1 is LNHDA, CDR2 SQIVND, per germline (reference sequence). Losses at the gene ends were 7 bases for V and 2 bases for J; bases not matched to a gene: 3. Together with reference TRBV19 and TRBJ2-6, the CDR3 gives the full variable domain: DGGITQSPKYLFRKEGQNVTLSCEQNLNHDAMYWYRQDPGQGLRLIYYSQIVNDFQKGDIAEGYSVSREKKESFPLTVTSAQKNPTAFYLCASTQGAAGANVLTFGAGSRLTVL.

The chain employs TRBV27 and TRBJ2-2; 12 bases are a match to TRBD2. The CDR3 totals 19 residues. Trimming at V came to 8 bases and at J to 1 base, leaving 14 bases not matched to a gene. The germline V gene has CDR1 MNHEY and CDR2 SMNVEV (reference sequence). CDR3 nucleotides: TGTGCCAGCCGCCGCTTGACTAGCGGGAGTTTGGGGAACACCGGGGAGCTGTTTTTT. Translation: CASRRLTSGSLGNTGELFF.